The clone carrying this T cell receptor beta chain was observed a few times. These data are taken from a study of patients and donors after allogeneic stem cell transplantation. The germline V and J ends were trimmed by 1 base and 1 base, with 13 bases remaining between them. Germline V gene lookup returns CDR1 MNHEY and CDR2 SMNVEV (reference sequence). This CDR3 comprises 16 residues. One entry per CDR3 protein, called by TCRdb with MiXCR from the RT-PCR reads. The sample includes approximately 150,000 distinct CDR3 sequences, 30% of them seen just once. This chain uses TRBV27 with TRBJ1-1; D is possibly TRBD1 (6 bases). Sequences were obtained from blood, either unsorted or a sorted T cell fraction (not recorded which). The TCR originated in a human donor who was either an allogeneic HSCT recipient or a stem cell or donor lymphocyte infusion donor (not recorded which). It is not recorded whose cells these are; they may come from a transplant donor. CDR3 DNA sequence: TGTGCCAGCAGTTTATTCGCCGGGACAAAGAACACTGAAGCTTTCTTT. It specifies CASSLFAGTKNTEAFF.